This T cell receptor (beta chain) is drawn from a study of blood T cell repertoires in COVID-19. Study-level information: Nucleic acid was either cDNA or gDNA, and it came from T cells, B-cell-depleted T cells, or PBMCs.

Authors' methods: By means of reference gene primer amplification, nucleated cell counts were estimated. Method: immunoSEQ multiplex PCR; TCRdb's copy keeps in-frame clones and lacks some. The D gene and trimming were derived from the DNA, and the V and J assignments and clone size from that table. The sample contains around 40,000 clones, roughly 85% of which appear only once. The CDR3 runs to 18 residues. V was pared by 1 base and J by 2 bases, with 10 bases of the junction left unmatched. CDR1 is MDHEN, CDR2 SYDVKM, per germline. The sequenced sample consisted of peripheral blood. The TCR originated in a man aged 55-75 years with active COVID-19. This chain connects TRBV28 to TRBJ1-4; TRBD1 matches 7 bases. DNA of the CDR3: TGTGCCAGCAGTTTATTTGGAGGGGGCGCGGGCACTAATGAAAAACTGTTTTTT. This codes for CASSLFGGGAGTNEKLFF.